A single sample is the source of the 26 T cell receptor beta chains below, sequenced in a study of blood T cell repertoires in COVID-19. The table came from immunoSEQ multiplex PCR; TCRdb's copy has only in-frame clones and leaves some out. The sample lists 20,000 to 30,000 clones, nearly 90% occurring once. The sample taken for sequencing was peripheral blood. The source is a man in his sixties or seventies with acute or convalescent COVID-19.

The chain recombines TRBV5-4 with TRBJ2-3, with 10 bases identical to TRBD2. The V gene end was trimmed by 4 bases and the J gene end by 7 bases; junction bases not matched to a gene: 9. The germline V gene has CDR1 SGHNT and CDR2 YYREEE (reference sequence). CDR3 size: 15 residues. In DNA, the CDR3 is TGTGCCAGCAGCCGAAGCGGGAGGGCCGAAAATACGCAGTATTTT. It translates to CASSRSGRAENTQYF.

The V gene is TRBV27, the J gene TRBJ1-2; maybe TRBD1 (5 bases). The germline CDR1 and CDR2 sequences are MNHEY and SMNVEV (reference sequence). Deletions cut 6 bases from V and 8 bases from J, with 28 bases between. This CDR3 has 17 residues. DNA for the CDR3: TGTGCCAGCAGCCATCAAGGGGCGACAAGGCAGGCTAAGGGCTACACCTTC. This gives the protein CASSHQGATRQAKGYTF.

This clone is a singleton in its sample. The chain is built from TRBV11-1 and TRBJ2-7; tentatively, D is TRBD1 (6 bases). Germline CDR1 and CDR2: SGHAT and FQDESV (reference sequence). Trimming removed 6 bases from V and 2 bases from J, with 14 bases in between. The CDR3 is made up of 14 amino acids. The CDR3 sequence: CASRGQLPPYEQYF. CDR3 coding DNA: TGTGCCAGCAGAGGACAGTTACCCCCCTACGAGCAGTACTTC.

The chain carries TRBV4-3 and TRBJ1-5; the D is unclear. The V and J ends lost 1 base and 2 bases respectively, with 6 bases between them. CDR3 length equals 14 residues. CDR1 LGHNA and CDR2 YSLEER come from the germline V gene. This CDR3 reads CASSQASRNQPQHF. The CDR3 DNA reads TGCGCCAGCAGCCAAGCCAGTCGCAATCAGCCCCAGCATTTT.

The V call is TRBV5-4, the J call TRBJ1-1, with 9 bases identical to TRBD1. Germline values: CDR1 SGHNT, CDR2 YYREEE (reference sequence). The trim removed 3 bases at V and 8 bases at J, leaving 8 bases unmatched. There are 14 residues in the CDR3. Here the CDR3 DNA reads TGTGCCAGCAGCTCTAGGGGACAGGGTTTCGAAGCTTTCTTT. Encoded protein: CASSSRGQGFEAFF. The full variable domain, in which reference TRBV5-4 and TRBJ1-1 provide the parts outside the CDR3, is ETGVTQSPTHLIKTRGQQVTLRCSSQSGHNTVSWYQQALGQGPQFIFQYYREEENGRGNFPPRFSGLQFPNYSSELNVNALELDDSALYLCASSSRGQGFEAFFGQGTRLTVV.

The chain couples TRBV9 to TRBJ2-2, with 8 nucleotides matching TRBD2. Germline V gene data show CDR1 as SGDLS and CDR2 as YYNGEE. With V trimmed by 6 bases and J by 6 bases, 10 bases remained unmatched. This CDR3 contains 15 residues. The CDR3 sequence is CASNLPGSGAGELFF. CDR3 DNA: TGTGCCAGCAACCTTCCCGGTAGCGGGGCCGGGGAGCTGTTTTTT.

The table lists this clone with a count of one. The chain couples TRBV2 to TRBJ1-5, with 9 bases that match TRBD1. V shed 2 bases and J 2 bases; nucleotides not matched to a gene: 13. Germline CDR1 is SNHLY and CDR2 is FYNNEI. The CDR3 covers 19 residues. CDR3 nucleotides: TGTGCCAGCAGTGAACCGGGACAGGGAGTTGTGTTGGGCAATCAGCCCCAGCATTTT. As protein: CASSEPGQGVVLGNQPQHF. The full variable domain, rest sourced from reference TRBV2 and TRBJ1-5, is EPEVTQTPSHQVTQMGQEVILRCVPISNHLYFYWYRQILGQKVEFLVSFYNNEISEKSEIFDDQFSVERPDGSNFTLKIRSTKLEDSAMYFCASSEPGQGVVLGNQPQHFGDGTRLSIL.

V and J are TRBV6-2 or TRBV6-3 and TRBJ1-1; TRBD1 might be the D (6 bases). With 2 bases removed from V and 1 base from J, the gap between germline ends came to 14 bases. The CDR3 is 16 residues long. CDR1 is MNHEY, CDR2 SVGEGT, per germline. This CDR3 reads CASSYNSGGWNTEAFF. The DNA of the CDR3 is TGTGCCAGCAGTTACAACAGCGGGGGCTGGAACACTGAAGCTTTCTTT.

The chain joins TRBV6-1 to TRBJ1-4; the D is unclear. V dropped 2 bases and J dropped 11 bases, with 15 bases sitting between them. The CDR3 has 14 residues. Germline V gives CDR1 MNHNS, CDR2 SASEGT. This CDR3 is CASSEPGQSPKLFF. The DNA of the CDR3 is TGTGCCAGCAGTGAACCGGGTCAGAGTCCGAAACTGTTTTTT.

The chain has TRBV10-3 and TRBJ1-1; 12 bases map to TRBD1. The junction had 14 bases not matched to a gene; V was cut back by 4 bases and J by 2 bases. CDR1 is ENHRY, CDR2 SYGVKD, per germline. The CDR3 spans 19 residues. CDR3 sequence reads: CAISASGTGGVPLNTEAFF. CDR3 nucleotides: TGTGCCATCAGTGCATCGGGGACAGGGGGCGTCCCCCTCAACACTGAAGCTTTCTTT.

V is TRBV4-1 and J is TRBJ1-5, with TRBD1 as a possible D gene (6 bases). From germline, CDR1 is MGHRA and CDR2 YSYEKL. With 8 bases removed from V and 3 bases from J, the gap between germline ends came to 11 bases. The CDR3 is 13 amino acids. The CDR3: CASAQGFNQPQHF. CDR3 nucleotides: TGCGCCAGCGCACAGGGATTCAATCAGCCCCAGCATTTT.

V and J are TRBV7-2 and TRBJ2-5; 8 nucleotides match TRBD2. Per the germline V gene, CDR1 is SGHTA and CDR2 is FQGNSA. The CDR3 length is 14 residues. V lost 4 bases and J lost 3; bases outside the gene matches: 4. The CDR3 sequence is CASSYRGLEETQYF. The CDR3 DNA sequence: TGTGCCAGCAGCTACCGGGGACTAGAAGAGACCCAGTACTTC.

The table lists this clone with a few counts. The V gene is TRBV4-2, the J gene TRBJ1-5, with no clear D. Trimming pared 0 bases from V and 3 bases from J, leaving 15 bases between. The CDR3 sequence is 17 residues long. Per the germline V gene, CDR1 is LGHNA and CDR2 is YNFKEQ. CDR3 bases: TGTGCCAGCAGCCAAGAAACGAGGGTCCCCTACAATCAGCCCCAGCATTTT. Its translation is CASSQETRVPYNQPQHF.

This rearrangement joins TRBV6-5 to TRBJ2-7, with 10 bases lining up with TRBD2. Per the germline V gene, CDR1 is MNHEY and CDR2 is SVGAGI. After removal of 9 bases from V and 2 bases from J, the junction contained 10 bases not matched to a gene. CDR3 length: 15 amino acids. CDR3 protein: CARSAGTSVTYEQYF. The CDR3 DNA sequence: TGTGCCAGGAGCGCGGGGACTAGCGTAACCTACGAGCAGTACTTC.

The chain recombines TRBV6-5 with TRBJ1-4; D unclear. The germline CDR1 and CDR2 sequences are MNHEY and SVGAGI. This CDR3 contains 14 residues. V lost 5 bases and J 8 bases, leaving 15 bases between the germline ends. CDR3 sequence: CASSTRVGGEKLFF. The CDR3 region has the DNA TGTGCCAGCAGTACCCGGGTCGGAGGGGAAAAACTGTTTTTT.

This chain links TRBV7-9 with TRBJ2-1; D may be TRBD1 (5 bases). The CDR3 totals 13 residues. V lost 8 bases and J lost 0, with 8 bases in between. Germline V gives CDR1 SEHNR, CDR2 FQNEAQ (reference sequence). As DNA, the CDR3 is TGTGCCAGCCAGGGAAGCTCCTACAATGAGCAGTTCTTC. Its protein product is CASQGSSYNEQFF.

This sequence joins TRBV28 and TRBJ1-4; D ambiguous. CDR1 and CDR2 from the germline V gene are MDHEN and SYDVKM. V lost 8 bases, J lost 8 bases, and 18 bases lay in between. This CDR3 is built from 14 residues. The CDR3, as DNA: TGTGCCAGCTCCCTGGACTCACTACGGGAAAAACTGTTTTTT. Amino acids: CASSLDSLREKLFF.

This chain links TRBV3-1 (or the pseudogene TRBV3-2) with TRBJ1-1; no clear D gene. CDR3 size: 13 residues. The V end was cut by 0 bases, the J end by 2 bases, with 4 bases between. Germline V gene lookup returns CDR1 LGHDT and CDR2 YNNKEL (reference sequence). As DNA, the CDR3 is TGTGCCAGCAGCCAAGAGGGCAACACTGAAGCTTTCTTT. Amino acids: CASSQEGNTEAFF.

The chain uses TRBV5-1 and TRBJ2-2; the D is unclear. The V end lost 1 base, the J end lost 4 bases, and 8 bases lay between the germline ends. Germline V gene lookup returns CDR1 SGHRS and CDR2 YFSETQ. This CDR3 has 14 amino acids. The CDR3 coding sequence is TGCGCCAGCAGCTTGAACCCCGGCACCGGGGAGCTGTTTTTT. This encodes CASSLNPGTGELFF.

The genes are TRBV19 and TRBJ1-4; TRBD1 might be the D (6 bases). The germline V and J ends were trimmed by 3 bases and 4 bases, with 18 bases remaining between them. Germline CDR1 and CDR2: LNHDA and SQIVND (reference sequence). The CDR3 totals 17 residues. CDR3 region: CASSIGGSQLLNEKLFF. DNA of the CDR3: TGTGCCAGTAGTATTGGGGGCAGCCAACTTCTTAATGAAAAACTGTTTTTT.

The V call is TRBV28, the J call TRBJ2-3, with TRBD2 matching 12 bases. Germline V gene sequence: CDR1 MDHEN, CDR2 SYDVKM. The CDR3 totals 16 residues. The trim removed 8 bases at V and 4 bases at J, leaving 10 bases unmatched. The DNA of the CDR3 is TGTGCCAGCCCCCCCGGACTAGCGGGATATGCAGATACGCAGTATTTT. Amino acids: CASPPGLAGYADTQYF.

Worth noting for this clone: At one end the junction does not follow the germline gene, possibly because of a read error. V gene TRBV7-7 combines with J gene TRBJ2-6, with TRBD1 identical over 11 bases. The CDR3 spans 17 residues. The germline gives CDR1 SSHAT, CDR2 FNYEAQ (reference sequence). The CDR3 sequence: CASSTGGQGAGANVLTF. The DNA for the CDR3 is TGTGCTAGCAGCACCGGAGGACAGGGGGCCGGGGCCAACGTCCTGACTTTC.

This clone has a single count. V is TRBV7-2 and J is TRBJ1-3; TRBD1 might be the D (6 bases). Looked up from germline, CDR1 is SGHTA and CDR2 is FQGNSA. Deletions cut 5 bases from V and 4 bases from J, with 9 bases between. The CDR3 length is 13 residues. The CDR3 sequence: CASSPGVGNTIYF. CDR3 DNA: TGTGCCAGCAGCCCAGGGGTCGGAAACACCATATATTTT.

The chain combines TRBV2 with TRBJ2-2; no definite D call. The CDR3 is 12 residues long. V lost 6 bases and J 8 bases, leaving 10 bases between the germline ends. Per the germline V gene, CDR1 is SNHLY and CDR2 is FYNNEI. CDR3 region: CASSALRGELFF. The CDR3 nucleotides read TGTGCCAGCAGCGCTCTCCGGGGGGAGCTGTTTTTT.

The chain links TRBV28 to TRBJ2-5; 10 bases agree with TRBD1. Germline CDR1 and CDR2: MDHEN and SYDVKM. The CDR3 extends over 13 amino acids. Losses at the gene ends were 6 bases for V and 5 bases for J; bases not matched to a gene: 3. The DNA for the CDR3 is TGTGCCAGCAGGGGACAGGGGAACGAGACCCAGTACTTC. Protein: CASRGQGNETQYF.

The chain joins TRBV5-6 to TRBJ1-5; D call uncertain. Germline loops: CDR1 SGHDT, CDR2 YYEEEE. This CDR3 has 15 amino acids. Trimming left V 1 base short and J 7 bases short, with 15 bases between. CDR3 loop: CASSLRLGVGQPQHF. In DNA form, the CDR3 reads TGTGCCAGCAGCTTGAGGCTCGGGGTTGGACAGCCCCAGCATTTT. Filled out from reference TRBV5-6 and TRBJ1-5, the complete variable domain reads DAGVTQSPTHLIKTRGQQVTLRCSPKSGHDTVSWYQQALGQGPQFIFQYYEEEERQRGNFPDRFSGHQFPNYSSELNVNALLLGDSALYLCASSLRLGVGQPQHFGDGTRLSIL.